This T cell receptor (beta chain) is drawn from a study of blood T cell repertoires in COVID-19 (dated by TCRdb to 2020 to 2021). Concerning the study at large: Samples from collaborators originated in the United States, Italy and Spain and spanned both the acute and convalescent phases of COVID-19. The material from the prospective study consisted of cDNA or gDNA derived from T cells, B-cell-depleted T cells, or PBMCs. Deeply sampled blood TCRbeta repertoires from subjects exposed to, actively infected with, or recovered from COVID-19 were included in the dataset. A freely available public database, intended as a resource for researchers studying the immune response to SARS-CoV-2, is where the repertoires were released. Samples came from the ongoing ImmuneRACE study (first 160 participants) plus 1,254 subjects from 6 global collaborators. Nearly every sample came with metadata listing a de-identified subject ID, COVID-19 status, age in years and sex. Where HLA class I and class II types were available, the types were taken from metadata supplied by the sample provider, not from assay-based typing. What the work shows at the level of the full study, not this receptor alone: How much clinical and demographic metadata was included differed by source and by participant, and the metadata was provided uncurated.

Inclusive of the bounding cysteine and phenylalanine, the CDR3 is 14 residues long. Only CDR3 DNA is held: 42 bases, read in frame from base 1. In the germline V gene, CDR1 corresponds to MDHEN and CDR2 to SYDVKM. V lost 0 bases and J lost 4 bases, and the count of bases not matched to a germline gene is 0. TCRbeta CDR3 regions were amplified from genomic DNA using the immunoSEQ Assay, a bias-controlled multiplex PCR. Concerning the study's data processing: Within the assay, amplification of reference gene primers was used to estimate how many nucleated cells each sample contained. To quantify the absolute abundance of each unique TCRbeta CDR3 rearrangement, sequence reads were collapsed and filtered. For each sample, productive Simpson clonality was calculated as the square root of Simpson's diversity index across productive rearrangements. The clones in this table, taken by TCRdb from immuneACCESS, are in-frame only. Not every clone is retained; where verified, under half of the shortfall comes from an unresolved V gene, and the cause of the rest is unknown. V, J and clone size reflect that table, while D and trimming were determined from the DNA. The sample contains approximately 99,000 clones, roughly 88% of them found a single time. Of the sample, approximately 2% falls within the top ten clones.

One collaborating source in Seattle enrolled patients during active infection and followed them longitudinally through the course of disease. Collaborating institutions collected whole blood in K2EDTA tubes following their own protocols. For TCRbeta analysis, collaborators shipped samples as frozen whole blood, isolated PBMCs, or DNA extracted from either of those sample types. Comments on this clone: Its antigen target is currently unknown. No quality values exist for individual bases; no much larger clone is one base distant.

The TCR originated in a man aged 45-65 years with COVID-19, enrolled during active disease. The receptor chain draws on TRBV28 and TRBJ1-5; 7 middle bases align to TRBD1. Sequenced sample: peripheral blood. The DNA sequence is TGTGCCAGCAGTTTATGGACAGGGAATCAGCCCCAGCATTTT. This is translated as CASSLWTGNQPQHF.